This TCR beta chain was obtained from a study of blood T cell repertoires in COVID-19. Overall study context: The study drew acute and convalescent COVID-19 samples from the United States, Italy and Spain. PBMCs, B-cell-depleted T cells, or T cells provided the cDNA or gDNA that made up the material.

In the authors' workflow: Reference gene primer amplification in the assay estimated nucleated cell counts. Produced via immunoSEQ multiplex PCR; TCRdb's table is partial and in-frame only. The V and J calls and clone size were taken over from that table, and D and trimming were inferred from the DNA. The sample holds 240,000 or so clones, more than 75% seen once. V dropped 0 bases and J dropped 2 bases, with 13 bases sitting between them. Germline V gene data show CDR1 as SEHNR and CDR2 as FQNEAQ (reference sequence). This CDR3 contains 16 residues. V and J are TRBV7-9 and TRBJ2-5, with D possibly TRBD2 on 6 matching bases. Sample: peripheral blood. The source of this sequence is a woman between 25 and 40 years old who had recovered from COVID-19. This CDR3 is CASSLAQTRWQETQYF. CDR3 bases: TGTGCCAGCAGCTTAGCGCAGACTAGATGGCAAGAGACCCAGTACTTC.